Here is one T cell receptor beta chain with its context. Germline V gives CDR1 SGHVS, CDR2 FQNEAQ. CDR3 size: 14 residues. The V and J ends lost 5 bases and 2 bases respectively, with 12 bases between them. The use of a sample-barcoded 5' primer and a J-beta primer mix characterized a second PCR of about 7 to 12 cycles. TCRdb redid the calling of the 5' RACE reads with MiXCR, one entry per CDR3 protein. The table lists approximately 1,100,000 distinct CDR3 sequences, roughly 45% of them singletons. The data were taken from a study of blood T cells in healthy people across ages. V and J are TRBV7-8 and TRBJ2-5; the D gene is possibly TRBD2 (5 bases). The source of this sequence is a woman aged 60-70 years in good health. Specimen: blood. The CDR3 protein is CASSARGFQETQYF. The DNA for the CDR3 is TGTGCCAGCAGCGCTCGGGGATTTCAAGAGACCCAGTACTTC.